Included here is one T cell receptor beta chain sequence, with context. No antigen is known for it. These data are taken from a study of shared clonotypes between healthy human individuals. Findings and limits, study-wide: Generally, estimated richness proved larger in naive subsets than it did in memory subsets. All-four-donor shared clonotypes had higher generation probabilities than non-shared clonotypes did.

Only in-frame clones appear in the TCRdb table, and some are missing; sequencing was by immunoSEQ multiplex PCR. The sample gives some 630,000 clones, about two thirds of which show up once; approximately 2% is in the top ten. Healthy HIV-negative adults with no recent acute infections or vaccinations were recruited as donors. Deletions cut 1 base from V and 4 bases from J, with 20 bases between. The CDR3 sequence is 18 residues long. Input material: memory CD4+ T cells sorted from blood. Subset of the sample: CD45RA-negative fraction. The chain employs TRBV5-3 and TRBJ1-4; D not resolved. TRBV5-3 is recorded as an ORF, its role being uncertain. This TCR was sampled from a woman in her twenties or thirties in good health. The DNA of the CDR3 is TGTGCCAGAAGCTTGTTTAACTCGGGCGTCGACCGTAATGAAAAACTGTTTTTT. Protein product: CARSLFNSGVDRNEKLFF.